The next 9 T cell receptor beta chains were all read from a single sample in a study of blood T cell repertoires in COVID-19. The repertoire was sequenced with immunoSEQ multiplex PCR; TCRdb's copy has only in-frame clones and lacks some. The sample lists 100,000 to 150,000 clones; around three quarters were seen once. Sequences were obtained from peripheral blood. These receptors were taken from a man aged 35 to 55 with active or convalescent COVID-19.

This chain uses TRBV24-1 with TRBJ1-5; no definite D call. The CDR3 has 15 residues. V was clipped by 4 bases and J by 4 bases, with 13 bases between them. Per germline, CDR1 KGHDR and CDR2 SFDVKD. CDR3 DNA sequence: TGTGCCACCAGTGACGCGGCCGGCGGGAATCAGCCCCAGCATTTT. Translating it yields CATSDAAGGNQPQHF.

DNA for the CDR3: TGTGCCACCAGTGAACACGAACAGGGACTAGCGGGAGTACGGACCGGGGAGCTGTTTTTT. This codes for CATSEHEQGLAGVRTGELFF. V gene TRBV24-1 combines with J gene TRBJ2-2; 14 bases agree with TRBD2. The CDR3 is 20 residues long. The ends lost 4 bases at V and 5 bases at J; junction bases unmatched: 14. Germline lookup yields CDR1 KGHDR and CDR2 SFDVKD.

This clone showed up just a few times. V and J are TRBV7-3 and TRBJ2-1, with TRBD2 matching 12 bases. This CDR3 contains 17 residues. The junction had 11 bases not matched to a gene; V was cut back by 1 base and J by 10 bases. Germline CDR1 reads SGHTA; CDR2 reads FQGTGA. CDR3 in amino acids: CASSLNPTSGSGGEQFF. The CDR3 coding sequence is TGTGCCAGCAGCTTAAATCCGACTAGCGGGAGTGGGGGCGAGCAGTTCTTC. The full variable domain, completed using reference TRBV7-3 and TRBJ2-1, is GAGVSQTPSNKVTEKGKYVELRCDPISGHTALYWYRQSLGQGPEFLIYFQGTGAADDSGLPNDRFFAVRPEGSVSTLKIQRTERGDSAVYLCASSLNPTSGSGGEQFFGPGTRLTVL.

This clone was detected many times. V usage is TRBV13 and J usage is TRBJ1-1, with TRBD1 matching 9 bases. The length of the CDR3 is 15 residues. The junction had 4 bases not matched to a gene; V was cut back by 5 bases and J by 0 bases. Per the germline V gene, CDR1 is PRHDT and CDR2 is FYEKMQ (reference sequence). The CDR3, as DNA: TGTGCCAGCAGCCACAGGGGGCAAGTGAACACTGAAGCTTTCTTT. It specifies CASSHRGQVNTEAFF.

The V gene is TRBV5-1, the J gene TRBJ1-2; TRBD1 might be the D (5 bases). The CDR3 runs to 15 residues. Germline V lookup: CDR1 SGHRS, CDR2 YFSETQ. The germline V and J ends were trimmed by 0 bases and 2 bases, with 11 bases remaining between them. As DNA, the CDR3 is TGCGCCAGCAGCTTGGGTGTCAGGGAAAACTATGGCTACACCTTC. It specifies CASSLGVRENYGYTF.

CDR3 DNA: TGCGCCAGCAGCTTGGGTCCCGGGGATTCACCCCTCCACTTT. Translated: CASSLGPGDSPLHF. This chain links TRBV5-1 with TRBJ1-6, with no clear D. The CDR3 is made up of 14 amino acids. The V gene's germline CDR1 is SGHRS and CDR2 YFSETQ. Trimming took off 0 bases at V and 8 bases at J, with 9 bases between the two ends. The whole variable domain, filled in from reference TRBV5-1 and TRBJ1-6, reads KAGVTQTPRYLIKTRGQQVTLSCSPISGHRSVSWYQQTPGQGLQFLFEYFSETQRNKGNFPGRFSGRQFSNSRSEMNVSTLELGDSALYLCASSLGPGDSPLHFGNGTRLTVT.

The chain is built from TRBV27 and TRBJ2-2; 8 bases align to TRBD1. Germline trimming cut 10 bases from V and 1 base from J; bases unmatched to any gene: 5. In germline, CDR1 is MNHEY, CDR2 SMNVEV (reference sequence). This CDR3 is built from 14 residues. CDR3: CATRTGQNTGELFF. The CDR3 region has the DNA TGTGCCACCCGGACAGGGCAGAACACCGGGGAGCTGTTTTTT.

The rearrangement joins TRBV28 to TRBJ1-2; 7 bases fit TRBD1. CDR1 and CDR2 (germline): MDHEN, SYDVKM. J lost 4 bases, V lost 8 bases, and 10 bases had no gene match. CDR3 length: 14 amino acids. The CDR3 here is CASLTGTALYGYTF. The CDR3 DNA sequence: TGTGCCAGCCTTACCGGGACAGCACTCTATGGCTACACCTTC.

Concerning this clone: Other nucleotide sequences in the sample specify the same CDR3. The chain links TRBV5-1 to TRBJ1-4; D may be TRBD1 (5 bases). This CDR3 has 14 residues. Per germline, CDR1 SGHRS and CDR2 YFSETQ. Trimming removed 0 bases at V and 5 bases at J, with 8 bases between. The CDR3 loop is CASSLGQGNEKLFF. In nucleotides, the CDR3 is TGCGCCAGCAGCTTGGGGCAGGGAAATGAAAAACTGTTTTTT.